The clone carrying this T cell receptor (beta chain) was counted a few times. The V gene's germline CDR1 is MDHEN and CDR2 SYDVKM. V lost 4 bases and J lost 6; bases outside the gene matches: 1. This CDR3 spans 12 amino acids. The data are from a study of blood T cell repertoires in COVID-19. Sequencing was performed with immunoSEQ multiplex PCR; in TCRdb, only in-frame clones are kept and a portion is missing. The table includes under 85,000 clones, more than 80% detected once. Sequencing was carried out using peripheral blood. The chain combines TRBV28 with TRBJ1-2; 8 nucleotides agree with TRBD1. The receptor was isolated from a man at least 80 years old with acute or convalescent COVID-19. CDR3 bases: TGTGCCAGCAGTTCGACAGGGGATGGCTACACCTTC. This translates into CASSSTGDGYTF.